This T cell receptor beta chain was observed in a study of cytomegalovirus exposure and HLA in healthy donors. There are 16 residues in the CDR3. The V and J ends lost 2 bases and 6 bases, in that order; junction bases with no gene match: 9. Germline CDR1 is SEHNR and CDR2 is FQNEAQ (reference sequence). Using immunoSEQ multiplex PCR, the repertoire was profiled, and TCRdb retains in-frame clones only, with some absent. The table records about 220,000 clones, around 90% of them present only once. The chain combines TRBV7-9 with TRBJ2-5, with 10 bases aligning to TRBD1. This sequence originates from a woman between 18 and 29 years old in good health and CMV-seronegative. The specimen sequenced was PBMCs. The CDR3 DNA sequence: TGTGCCAGCAGCTTAACCGGGACAGGGGAGATTCAGACCCAGTACTTC. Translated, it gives CASSLTGTGEIQTQYF.